This TCR beta chain is from a study of human T cells and chemical hapten exposure. Across the study: Throughout a study of 20 to 30 weeks, patients underwent weekly scalp administration of diphenylcyclopropenone doses. Alopecia areata, totalis and universalis patients, mostly female, were included. TCR yields per sample varied mostly from small pooled library volume differences.

TCRdb analysed the RACE reads with MiXCR anew, one entry per CDR3 protein. Counted here are 84,000 or so distinct CDR3 sequences, 9.5% to 13% occurring once; the ten biggest clones make up 2% to 2.5%. This clonotype was seen repeatedly, ten times or more. The time point denotes: patch test 2, 6 weeks after DPC sensitization. Documented treatment: therapeutic diphenylcyclopropenone sensitization with weekly scalp DPC. The donor pool consisted of alopecia patients aged 18 to 70 years, considered suitable for DPC. The source material was whole blood, sampled in connection with sensitization to the hapten diphenylcyclopropenone (DPC). This clonotype was sampled from a woman under 40 with alopecia areata. Some clones in this sample may be carry-over from other donors' samples.

The CDR3 is CSVGTSLDGYEQYF. Written as DNA, the CDR3 is TGCAGCGTTGGGACTTCCCTAGACGGGTACGAGCAGTACTTC. J is TRBJ2-7 and V is TRBV29-1, with D possibly being TRBD2 (5 bases). Germline CDR1 and CDR2: SQVTM and ANQGSEA. V gave up 4 bases and J gave up 4 bases, with 17 bases separating them. The CDR3 is 14 amino acids.